This T cell receptor (beta chain) emerged from a study of vaccination and CD4 T cells after COVID-19. Study details: Testing by nasal swab PCR showed convalescent patients to be SARS-CoV-2 positive; about 10 were mild and one was severe.

TCRdb reprocessed the PCR reads via MiXCR and lists one record per CDR3 protein. The sample includes about 40,000 distinct CDR3 sequences, about 35% of them seen just once. CDR1 is DFQATT, CDR2 SNEGSKA, per germline (reference sequence). Trimming cost V 5 bases and J 1 base, with 8 bases left between them. The CDR3 has 12 amino acids. Documented time point: late sampling 161 to 241 days after vaccination in a few convalescent patients. This rearrangement joins TRBV20-1 to TRBJ1-1; D is undetermined. Sequences were derived from CD4+ T cells from blood, sampled about 7 months after SARS-CoV-2 vaccination. The sequence derives from a human donor who had recovered from COVID-19. In nucleotides, the CDR3 is TGCAGTGCTCAACAGCCGAACACTGAAGCTTTCTTT. This sequence encodes CSAQQPNTEAFF.